The table lists the clone carrying this T cell receptor beta chain with a count of one. This specimen comes from a study of T-cell memory formation after mild COVID-19. TCR alpha and TCR beta cDNA libraries carrying sample barcodes and UMIs came from 5'RACE with constant-segment primers. Using its own MiXCR run on the 5' RACE reads, TCRdb lists one record per CDR3 protein. The data contain 400,000 to 550,000 distinct CDR3 sequences, around 27% of them singletons. The CDR3 extends over 15 amino acids. Trimming removed 3 bases from V and 0 bases from J, with 11 bases in between. CDR1 KGHSH and CDR2 LQKENI come from the germline V gene.

Material for sequencing was PBMCs or a T cell subset sorted from them (not recorded which). The rearrangement uses TRBV18 and TRBJ1-1, with D tentatively TRBD1 (6 bases). The source is an adult woman who had mild COVID-19 (a few samples of this study predate the infection). Cell type and time point are not known. The CDR3 DNA reads as TGTGCCAGCTCACCCCAGGACAGTATGAACACTGAAGCTTTCTTT. It is translated as CASSPQDSMNTEAFF.